A single sample is the source of the 11 T cell receptor beta chains below, sequenced in a study of T cell repertoires in cytomegalovirus infection (dated by TCRdb to between 2017 and 2020). TCRdb records Illumina HiSeq 1500 as the sequencer. TCRdb reprocessing: public reads trimmed at Q25 with fastp, clones called with MiXCR, in-frame beta chains kept. Every distinct CDR3 protein forms one entry, paired with its most common genes and DNA. Across this sample there are some 160,000 distinct CDR3 sequences, with 17% seen only once. Jointly, the top ten make up around a sixth of the sample. Sequencing used CD8+ T cells from PBMCs. These TCRs come from a human donor in good health (CMV status not recorded). Some clones in this sample may be carry-over from other donors' samples.

The chain has TRBV11-2 and TRBJ2-1; tentatively, D is TRBD2 (6 bases). Germline values: CDR1 SGHAT, CDR2 FQNNGV. V lost 3 bases to trimming and J lost 10 bases, with 13 bases between them. The CDR3 extends over 13 amino acids. CDR3 bases: TGTGCCAGCAGCTTCCCTGTTGGGGGGGAGCAGTTCTTC. Protein product: CASSFPVGGEQFF.

The V call is TRBV6-2 or TRBV6-3, the J call TRBJ2-7; TRBD1 agrees at 7 bases. The CDR3 spans 15 residues. V gave up 5 bases and J gave up 2 bases; unmatched junction bases: 9. CDR1 MNHEY and CDR2 SVGEGT come from the germline V gene. The CDR3 is CASSATGTATYEQYF. As DNA, the CDR3 is TGTGCCAGCAGTGCGACCGGGACAGCCACCTACGAGCAGTACTTC.

The chain links TRBV3-1 to TRBJ1-3, with D possibly being TRBD1 (5 bases). The germline V gene encodes CDR1 LGHDT and CDR2 YNNKEL (reference sequence). There are 16 residues in the CDR3. The germline V and J ends were trimmed by 0 bases and 3 bases, with 12 bases remaining between them. The CDR3 region is CASSQDRQGLGNTIYF. DNA of the CDR3: TGTGCCAGCAGCCAAGATAGGCAGGGCCTTGGAAACACCATATATTTT. The whole variable domain, remainder taken from reference TRBV3-1 and TRBJ1-3, is DTAVSQTPKYLVTQMGNDKSIKCEQNLGHDTMYWYKQDSKKFLKIMFSYNNKELIINETVPNRFSPKSPDKAHLNLHINSLELGDSAVYFCASSQDRQGLGNTIYFGEGSWLTVV.

This clonotype occurred many times. The chain recombines TRBV7-2 with TRBJ2-1; 12 positions match TRBD2. This CDR3 has 16 amino acids. V was clipped by 4 bases and J by 7 bases; unmatched bases: 8. The V gene's germline CDR1 is SGHTA and CDR2 FQGNSA. For the CDR3, the DNA is TGTGCCAGCAGCTATGAACTAGCGGGAGGATTAAATGAGCAGTTCTTC. Its protein is CASSYELAGGLNEQFF.

This sequence joins TRBV6-2 or TRBV6-3 and TRBJ2-1, with 10 nucleotides matching TRBD2. CDR1 and CDR2 from the germline V gene are MNHEY and SVGEGT. With 8 bases clipped from V and 10 bases from J, the junction kept 20 bases outside the gene matches. The CDR3 sequence is 17 residues long. CDR3 loop: CASSPVAGGLLQWEQFF. CDR3 nucleotides: TGTGCCAGCTCTCCGGTAGCGGGAGGACTCCTACAATGGGAGCAGTTCTTC.

This clonotype was seen only a few times. The rearrangement uses TRBV5-4 and TRBJ2-5; D tentatively fits TRBD1 or TRBD2 (6 bases each). The CDR3 length is 13 residues. Trimming shortened V by 1 base and J by 3 bases, and 7 bases separated the two germline ends. The germline V gene has CDR1 SGHNT and CDR2 YYREEE (reference sequence). CDR3 coding DNA: TGTGCCAGCAGCTTGAGGGGGGAAGAGACCCAGTACTTC. It specifies CASSLRGEETQYF.

The rearrangement joins TRBV15 to TRBJ1-1, with TRBD1 matching 8 bases. Germline values: CDR1 LNHNV, CDR2 YYDKDF (reference sequence). The CDR3 spans 15 residues. Unmatched junction bases numbered 8, after V lost 0 bases and J lost 8 bases. The CDR3 bases are TGTGCCACCAGCAGAGACCTAAGCAGGGGGCGAGAAGCTTTCTTT. It codes for CATSRDLSRGREAFF.

This clonotype was counted only a few times. The rearrangement links TRBV5-8 to TRBJ2-1; 7 nucleotides align to TRBD2. CDR3 length: 14 residues. Per the germline V gene, CDR1 is SGHTS and CDR2 is YDEGEE. With 4 bases clipped from V and 3 bases from J, the junction kept 4 bases outside the gene matches. CDR3 in DNA: TGTGCCAGCAGCGGCCGGGACTACTACAATGAGCAGTTCTTC. Translation gives CASSGRDYYNEQFF. Using reference TRBV5-8 and TRBJ2-1 for the parts outside the CDR3, the full variable domain is EAGVTQSPTHLIKTRGQQATLRCSPISGHTSVYWYQQALGLGLQFLLWYDEGEERNRGNFPPRFSGRQFPNYSSELNVNALELEDSALYLCASSGRDYYNEQFFGPGTRLTVL.

This clonotype was seen a few times. V usage is TRBV5-1 and J usage is TRBJ1-1, with TRBD1 identical over 7 bases. Unmatched junction bases numbered 14, after V lost 4 bases and J lost 8 bases. The CDR3 runs to 15 residues. From germline, CDR1 is SGHRS and CDR2 YFSETQ. CDR3 sequence: CASSINRGASSEAFF. The CDR3 DNA reads as TGCGCCAGCAGCATTAACAGGGGCGCCAGTTCGGAAGCTTTCTTT.

The genes are TRBV7-8 and TRBJ2-7; 8 bases fit TRBD2. The CDR3 consists of 15 residues. Germline trimming cut 3 bases from V and 2 bases from J; bases unmatched to any gene: 6. Germline CDR1 SGHVS, CDR2 FQNEAQ. The DNA for the CDR3 is TGTGCCAGCAGCTTTAGCGGGACGGCCCCCTACGAGCAGTACTTC. This codes for CASSFSGTAPYEQYF.

The chain couples TRBV7-2 to TRBJ2-7; D is possibly TRBD2 (5 bases). CDR3 length equals 15 residues. V gave up 5 bases and J gave up 2 bases, with 16 bases separating them. The germline CDR1 and CDR2 sequences are SGHTA and FQGNSA. The CDR3 region has the DNA TGTGCCAGCAGCCGCGAGGGCGGACCCACCTACGAGCAGTACTTC. It specifies CASSREGGPTYEQYF.